This is a list of T cell receptor beta chains from one sample in a study of blood T cell repertoires in COVID-19. Sequenced by immunoSEQ multiplex PCR; TCRdb stores in-frame clones only, minus some. The table includes over 150,000 clones, around 95% detected once. Input material: peripheral blood. Every receptor here comes from a young man with COVID-19, enrolled during active disease. Each CDR3 is given with its conserved first and last residue. D genes are given only for firm matches. Expanded clones get a size class; other rows say once, few or many, or leave the size out.

clone_size j_call d_call v_call cdr3_aa cdr3_nt
- TRBJ2-6 TRBD2 TRBV3-1/TRBV3-2 CASSRTSGGPSGANVLTF TGTGCCAGCAGTCGGACTAGCGGGGGACCCTCTGGGGCCAACGTCCTGACTTTC
- TRBJ1-1 - TRBV18 CASSQQSEAFF TGTGCCAGCTCACAACAGAGCGAAGCTTTCTTT
- TRBJ1-5 - TRBV7-2 CASSLVGGTGGGNQPQHF TGTGCCAGCAGCTTAGTTGGCGGGACGGGGGGTGGCAATCAGCCCCAGCATTTT
- TRBJ2-2 TRBD1 TRBV5-1 CASSWDSLRANTGELFF TGCGCCAGCAGCTGGGACAGCCTTAGAGCGAACACCGGGGAGCTGTTTTTT
- TRBJ2-1 TRBD1 TRBV5-5 CASSSGQRGDEQFF TGTGCCAGCAGCTCGGGACAGAGAGGGGATGAGCAGTTCTTC
- TRBJ1-2 TRBD1 TRBV24-1 CATSDKGTDYGYTF TGTGCCACCAGTGACAAAGGGACAGACTATGGCTACACCTTC
- TRBJ1-5 - TRBV3-1/TRBV3-2 CASSQFSGTQVQPQHF TGTGCCAGCAGCCAATTCTCCGGGACACAGGTTCAGCCCCAGCATTTT
once TRBJ1-6 TRBD1 TRBV7-9 CASSPDSTGVSPLHF TGTGCCAGCAGCCCGGACTCGACAGGGGTGTCACCCCTCCACTTT
- TRBJ2-2 TRBD1 TRBV2 CASRTGPPGELFF TGTGCCAGCCGGACAGGGCCGCCCGGGGAGCTGTTTTTT
- TRBJ1-5 - TRBV25-1 CASSDRTEPQHF TGTGCCAGCAGTGATAGGACAGAGCCCCAGCATTTT
once TRBJ1-1 TRBD1 TRBV30 CAGRQGYRDTEAFF TGTGCCGGAAGACAGGGATACAGGGACACTGAAGCTTTCTTT
once TRBJ1-1 - TRBV15 CATSSTGETEAFF TGTGCCACCAGCAGTACAGGAGAAACTGAAGCTTTCTTT
- TRBJ2-3 TRBD2 TRBV10-3 CAISESRGGTDTQYF TGTGCCATCAGTGAGTCGCGGGGGGGCACAGATACGCAGTATTTT
- TRBJ1-1 - TRBV27 CASSLTGPNTEAFF TGTGCCAGCAGTTTGACAGGCCCTAACACTGAAGCTTTCTTT
once TRBJ2-7 TRBD1 TRBV5-1 CASSSLTGGQYEQYF TGCGCCAGCAGCTCCCTGACAGGGGGCCAATACGAGCAGTACTTC
- TRBJ2-7 TRBD2 TRBV5-4 CASSRGLAGTYEQYF TGTGCCAGCAGCAGAGGACTAGCGGGGACCTACGAGCAGTACTTC
- TRBJ1-4 TRBD1 TRBV5-4 CASSLAGQLDEKLFF TGTGCCAGCAGTCTAGCGGGACAGTTAGATGAAAAACTGTTTTTT
- TRBJ1-1 - TRBV6-5 CASSHREGDTEAFF TGTGCCAGCAGTCACAGGGAGGGGGACACTGAAGCTTTCTTT
- TRBJ1-5 - TRBV2 CASSEGRVSNQPQHF TGTGCCAGCAGTGAAGGCCGGGTGAGCAATCAGCCCCAGCATTTT
- TRBJ1-5 - TRBV11-2 CASSLQEQNSNQPQHF TGTGCCAGCAGCCTACAGGAGCAGAATAGCAATCAGCCCCAGCATTTT
- TRBJ1-4 - TRBV18 CASSPLAALNEKLFF TGTGCCAGCTCACCATTGGCTGCCCTTAATGAAAAACTGTTTTTT
- TRBJ1-1 TRBD1 TRBV19 CASSISGQGVNEAFF TGTGCCAGTAGTATTTCTGGTCAGGGGGTTAATGAAGCTTTCTTT
- TRBJ2-3 TRBD2 TRBV3-1/TRBV3-2 CASSQVGGGADTQYF TGTGCCAGCAGCCAAGTGGGCGGGGGGGCAGATACGCAGTATTTT
few TRBJ1-1 TRBD1 TRBV7-6 CASSPETGGLNTEAFF TGTGCCAGCAGCCCAGAGACAGGGGGCTTGAACACTGAAGCTTTCTTT
- TRBJ1-1 - TRBV11-2 CASSLVRGNTEAFF TGTGCCAGCAGCTTAGTCCGAGGGAACACTGAAGCTTTCTTT
- TRBJ2-3 - TRBV5-4 CASSILVSDTQYF TGTGCCAGCAGCATTCTAGTTTCGGATACGCAGTATTTT
- TRBJ1-6 - TRBV6-5 CASSYPRRSNSPLHF TGTGCCAGCAGTTACCCGAGACGGAGTAATTCACCCCTCCACTTT
- TRBJ1-1 - TRBV6-5 CASSRDTEAFF TGTGCCAGCAGCAGGGATACTGAAGCTTTCTTT
- TRBJ1-1 TRBD1 TRBV2 CASSYRGLGASTEAFF TGTGCCAGCAGTTACAGGGGGCTGGGGGCGAGCACTGAAGCTTTCTTT
- TRBJ2-3 TRBD1 TRBV10-3 CAISEGQADVDTQYF TGTGCCATCAGCGAGGGACAGGCGGATGTAGATACGCAGTATTTT
- TRBJ1-1 - TRBV5-1 CASSQREGSEAFF TGCGCCAGCAGCCAGCGGGAGGGGAGTGAAGCTTTCTTT
- TRBJ1-2 - TRBV11-2 CASSLSGYGYTF TGTGCCAGCAGCTTATCCGGCTATGGCTACACCTTC
- TRBJ1-2 - TRBV4-1 CASSQERGNNYGYTF TGCGCCAGCAGCCAAGAACGGGGGAATAACTATGGCTACACCTTC
- TRBJ1-5 - TRBV4-2 CASSQRGSNQPQHF TGTGCCAGCAGCCAACGGGGTAGCAATCAGCCCCAGCATTTT
once TRBJ2-7 - TRBV29-1 CSANQDSSYEQYF TGCAGCGCCAATCAGGACAGTTCCTACGAGCAGTACTTC
once TRBJ1-2 - TRBV4-1 CASSQDPGGSNYGYTF TGCGCCAGCAGCCAAGACCCAGGAGGATCTAACTATGGCTACACCTTC
once TRBJ2-5 TRBD2 TRBV5-4 CASSPWSAGGRETQYF TGTGCCAGCAGCCCTTGGTCGGCGGGGGGCCGGGAGACCCAGTACTTC
- TRBJ1-4 - TRBV29-1 CSVAFVGGNEKLFF TGCAGCGTTGCCTTTGTCGGGGGTAATGAAAAACTGTTTTTT
- TRBJ2-1 - TRBV7-9 CASSLEQNNEQFF TGTGCCAGCAGCTTAGAACAGAACAATGAGCAGTTCTTC
- TRBJ1-3 - TRBV7-9 CASSLSTGNTIYF TGTGCCAGCAGCTTGAGTACCGGAAACACCATATATTTT
- TRBJ1-5 - TRBV3-1/TRBV3-2 CASSPRTTQPQHF TGTGCCAGCAGCCCTCGGACAACTCAGCCCCAGCATTTT
- TRBJ1-2 TRBD1 TRBV5-1 CASSSLTGNYGYTF TGCGCCAGCAGCTCGCTGACAGGGAACTATGGCTACACCTTC
- TRBJ2-3 - TRBV7-3 CASSSTGGRSDTQYF TGTGCCAGCAGCTCGACGGGGGGCAGGTCAGATACGCAGTATTTT
few TRBJ1-2 - TRBV3-1/TRBV3-2 CASSQAQDGYTF TGTGCCAGCAGCCAAGCGCAGGATGGCTACACCTTC
once TRBJ2-5 TRBD2 TRBV4-1 CASSRGGTSGGETQYF TGCGCCAGCAGCCGCGGAGGGACTAGCGGGGGGGAGACCCAGTACTTC
- TRBJ1-1 - TRBV10-3 CAISFRGPQSGEAFF TGTGCCATCAGTTTCAGGGGTCCCCAGAGTGGTGAAGCTTTCTTT
- TRBJ2-6 - TRBV2 CASSELLTGFSFAGANVLTF TGTGCCAGCAGTGAACTTTTAACAGGGTTTTCATTCGCTGGGGCCAACGTCCTGACTTTC
- TRBJ2-7 TRBD1 TRBV6-5 CASTPPGQSSYEQYF TGTGCCAGCACCCCGCCGGGACAGAGCTCCTACGAGCAGTACTTC
- TRBJ1-3 TRBD1 TRBV3-1/TRBV3-2 CASSQEGQGRGNTIYF TGTGCCAGCAGCCAAGAAGGACAGGGTAGGGGAAACACCATATATTTT
- TRBJ2-7 TRBD2 TRBV28 CASSLAPPSGLAGGTAYEQYF TGTGCCAGCAGTTTAGCCCCCCCCTCCGGACTAGCGGGGGGAACCGCCTACGAGCAGTACTTC
- TRBJ2-5 TRBD2 TRBV3-1/TRBV3-2 CASSLTAGTRETQYF TGTGCCAGCAGCCTGACTGCCGGGACTAGAGAGACCCAGTACTTC
- TRBJ2-6 - TRBV5-1 CASSLTGVPGANVLTF TGCGCCAGCAGCTTAACGGGTGTACCGGGGGCCAACGTCCTGACTTTC
- TRBJ1-1 - TRBV9 CASSVGNQGITEAFF TGTGCCAGCAGCGTAGGGAACCAGGGTATTACTGAAGCTTTCTTT
- TRBJ1-4 - TRBV11-2 CASSSHRVSREKLFF TGTGCCAGCAGCTCCCACAGGGTGTCGAGAGAAAAACTGTTTTTT
- TRBJ1-2 TRBD1 TRBV29-1 CSVEDGQGRESGYTF TGCAGCGTTGAAGATGGACAGGGAAGAGAAAGTGGCTACACCTTC
- TRBJ2-5 - TRBV5-4 CASSFEETQYF TGTGCCAGCAGCTTCGAAGAGACCCAGTACTTC
- TRBJ1-4 - TRBV5-5 CASSLAAGKLFF TGTGCCAGCAGCTTGGCGGCGGGAAAACTGTTTTTT
- TRBJ1-1 - TRBV4-1 CASNPMTGPGNTEAFF TGCGCCAGCAACCCGATGACAGGCCCGGGGAACACTGAAGCTTTCTTT
- TRBJ1-3 - TRBV5-1 CASSLASAGARNTIYF TGCGCCAGCAGCTTGGCGTCGGCAGGTGCTAGAAACACCATATATTTT